These 27 T cell receptor beta chains were all obtained from the same sample, sequenced in a study of blood T cells in healthy people across ages. Sample-barcoded 5' priming and a J-beta primer mix drove a second PCR of roughly 7 to 11 cycles. TCRdb re-called the 5' RACE reads through MiXCR, storing one row per CDR3 protein. There are hundreds of thousands of distinct CDR3 sequences in the sample; about 25% occur only once, and roughly 9% lies in the top ten. The data also belong to a second study, concerning T cells of mothers and their children.

Specimen: blood. The receptors originated from a boy younger than 18 in good health.

CDR3 sequence: CATQKPDRRETQYF. CDR3 DNA sequence: TGTGCCACTCAAAAACCGGACAGGAGGGAGACCCAGTACTTC. The chain uses TRBV15 and TRBJ2-5, with 7 bases fitting TRBD1. J lost 5 bases, V lost 9 bases, and 12 bases had no gene match. The germline V gene encodes CDR1 LNHNV and CDR2 YYDKDF (reference sequence). This CDR3 region has 14 residues. The full variable domain, rest sourced from reference TRBV15 and TRBJ2-5, is DAMVIQNPRYQVTQFGKPVTLSCSQTLNHNVMYWYQQKSSQAPKLLFHYYDKDFNNEADTPDNFQSRRPNTSFCFLDIRSPGLGDTAMYLCATQKPDRRETQYFGPGTRLLVL.

The chain links TRBV19 to TRBJ2-5, with a possible D match to TRBD2 (5 bases). Trimming removed 4 bases at V and 11 bases at J, with 17 bases between. The CDR3 loop spans 13 amino acids. Germline lookup yields CDR1 LNHDA and CDR2 SQIVND (reference sequence). The DNA for the CDR3 is TGTGCCAGTAGTACCCTCTCTGAGAGGGAGCAGTACTTC. This sequence encodes CASSTLSEREQYF.

The chain couples TRBV3-1 to TRBJ2-1, with 7 bases aligning to TRBD1. The CDR3 extends over 15 amino acids. CDR1 LGHDT and CDR2 YNNKEL come from the germline V gene (reference sequence). V was clipped by 0 bases and J by 4 bases; unmatched bases: 3. CDR3 sequence: CASSQEGTDYNEQFF. In nucleotides, the CDR3 is TGTGCCAGCAGCCAAGAGGGGACAGATTACAATGAGCAGTTCTTC.

The genes are TRBV2 and TRBJ2-1; D unclear. This CDR3 contains 14 residues. The germline V gene has CDR1 SNHLY and CDR2 FYNNEI. Trimming shortened V by 6 bases and J by 0 bases, and 9 bases separated the two germline ends. The chain's CDR3 is CASRGSDSYNEQFF. The CDR3 DNA sequence: TGTGCCAGCAGGGGCAGCGACTCCTACAATGAGCAGTTCTTC.

The CDR3 DNA sequence: TGTGCCAGCAGTTATGGACTAGCGGTGCTCCAAGAGACCCAGTACTTC. As protein: CASSYGLAVLQETQYF. This chain connects TRBV6-5 to TRBJ2-5, with 10 bases identical to TRBD2. The CDR3 sequence is 16 residues long. Germline V lookup: CDR1 MNHEY, CDR2 SVGAGI. Trimming took 3 bases from V and 1 from J; bases not matched to a gene: 5.

V is TRBV11-2 and J is TRBJ2-5; no firm D call. The CDR3 extends over 14 amino acids. Trimming removed 0 bases from V and 9 bases from J, with 14 bases in between. CDR1 and CDR2 (germline): SGHAT, FQNNGV. CDR3 DNA: TGTGCCAGCAGCTTAGAATACTTCGTAGGTTCCCAGTACTTC. Protein sequence: CASSLEYFVGSQYF.

The chain links TRBV3-1 to TRBJ2-5, with 7 bases lining up with TRBD2. The CDR3 consists of 16 residues. The trim removed 1 base at V and 3 bases at J, leaving 8 bases unmatched. Germline V gives CDR1 LGHDT, CDR2 YNNKEL (reference sequence). CDR3 nucleotides: TGTGCCAGCAGCCAAGTCATAAGCGCGGGGGAAGAGACCCAGTACTTC. This translates into CASSQVISAGEETQYF.

This chain joins TRBV27 and TRBJ2-4; 10 bases map to TRBD2. Germline-derived CDR1 and CDR2 are MNHEY and SMNVEV (reference sequence). The ends lost 5 bases at V and 3 bases at J; junction bases unmatched: 7. CDR3 length: 16 residues. In DNA, the CDR3 is TGTGCCAGCAGTGGGCTAGCGGGAGTACTCAAAAACATTCAGTACTTC. Residues: CASSGLAGVLKNIQYF.

This sequence joins TRBV7-2 and TRBJ1-6; D is uncertain. The CDR3 sequence is 14 residues long. The V gene's germline CDR1 is SGHTA and CDR2 FQGNSA. Trimming took off 3 bases at V and 7 bases at J, with 10 bases between the two ends. This CDR3 is CASSFEGTNSPLHF. As DNA, the CDR3 is TGTGCCAGCAGCTTTGAGGGTACGAATTCACCCCTCCACTTT.

The gene calls are TRBV12-3 or TRBV12-4 and TRBJ1-1, with a weak D call TRBD1 (5 bases). The V end lost 4 bases, the J end lost 8 bases, and 17 bases lay between the germline ends. The CDR3 sequence is 14 residues long. CDR3 sequence reads: CASSYLPGSSEAFF. In nucleotides, the CDR3 is TGTGCCAGCAGTTACCTCCCAGGGTCTTCGGAAGCTTTCTTT.

This chain uses TRBV12-3 or TRBV12-4 with TRBJ1-3, with no clear D. The CDR3 covers 13 residues. V lost 8 bases and J lost 0, with 8 bases in between. CDR3 coding DNA: TGTGCCAGCTCTGGGAGCTCTGGAAACACCATATATTTT. This codes for CASSGSSGNTIYF.

Only a few counts were recorded for this clonotype. The junction differs from germline at one of its ends, possibly a read error. The rearrangement joins TRBV5-1 to TRBJ2-5, with D possibly matching TRBD2 (5 bases). The CDR3 is made up of 14 amino acids. Germline V gene lookup returns CDR1 SGHRS and CDR2 YFSETQ. The CDR3 DNA sequence: TGCGCCAGCAGCCCAGGACTTGAAAGGAGAGAGCAGTGCTTC. Protein product: CASSPGLERREQCF.

The rearrangement uses TRBV12-3 or TRBV12-4 and TRBJ2-7; 10 positions match TRBD2. V lost 5 bases to trimming and J lost 3 bases; unmatched junction nucleotides: 7. CDR3 length equals 15 residues. CDR3 amino acids: CASSPPGLAIYEQYF. The DNA of the CDR3 is TGTGCCAGCAGTCCCCCGGGACTAGCGATCTACGAGCAGTACTTC.

For this clonotype: One end of the junction is discordant with germline, which a read error may explain. The rearrangement uses TRBV12-3 or TRBV12-4 and TRBJ1-5; TRBD1 agrees at 7 bases. CDR3 length: 13 amino acids. DNA for the CDR3: TGCGCCAGCAGTGACAGGGTGAGCCAGCCCCAGCATTTT. Residues: CASSDRVSQPQHF.

This chain connects TRBV27 to TRBJ1-2; 9 bases are shared with TRBD1. The CDR3 has 15 residues. The germline V gene encodes CDR1 MNHEY and CDR2 SMNVEV (reference sequence). V dropped 2 bases and J dropped 4; count of bases not matched to a gene: 5. The chain's CDR3 is CASSLGTGFGYGYTF. The CDR3 DNA reads as TGTGCCAGCAGTTTAGGGACAGGGTTTGGCTATGGCTACACCTTC.

This clonotype has only a few counts. This chain links TRBV5-1 with TRBJ2-5; D is undetermined. The germline CDR1 and CDR2 sequences are SGHRS and YFSETQ. The CDR3 has 12 residues. V was pared by 4 bases and J by 5 bases, with 9 bases between. The CDR3 sequence: CASSMARETQYF. CDR3 coding DNA: TGCGCCAGCAGCATGGCCCGGGAGACCCAGTACTTC.

The chain joins TRBV9 to TRBJ2-5; TRBD2 is a possible D gene (5 bases). V was clipped by 3 bases and J by 11 bases, with 20 bases between them. This CDR3 contains 14 residues. Germline-derived CDR1 and CDR2 are SGDLS and YYNGEE. For the CDR3, the DNA is TGTGCCAGCAGCGGGACTGCCCAATCCTACCAGCAGTACTTC. Protein: CASSGTAQSYQQYF. The whole variable domain, remainder taken from reference TRBV9 and TRBJ2-5, is DSGVTQTPKHLITATGQRVTLRCSPRSGDLSVYWYQQSLDQGLQFLIQYYNGEERAKGNILERFSAQQFPDLHSELNLSSLELGDSALYFCASSGTAQSYQQYFGPGTRLLVL.

This clonotype has a handful of counts. The genes are TRBV12-5 and TRBJ2-5, with TRBD2 matching 7 bases. CDR3 length equals 14 residues. The germline V gene has CDR1 LGHNT and CDR2 FRNRAP. After removal of 4 bases from V and 4 bases from J, the junction contained 6 bases not matched to a gene. The DNA of the CDR3 is TGTGCTAGTGGTTCCCAGCGGGGCGGAGAGACCCAGTACTTC. It codes for CASGSQRGGETQYF.

The table lists this clonotype with a few counts. The chain links TRBV29-1 to TRBJ2-5; 8 bases agree with TRBD2. V dropped 5 bases and J dropped 2; count of bases not matched to a gene: 16. The germline gives CDR1 SQVTM, CDR2 ANQGSEA. The CDR3 totals 17 residues. CDR3 sequence reads: CSVQGGVLAALQETQYF. The CDR3 DNA sequence: TGCAGCGTTCAGGGCGGGGTACTAGCGGCTCTTCAAGAGACCCAGTACTTC.

The sample holds a few counts of this clonotype. V and J are TRBV7-6 and TRBJ1-3; the D is unclear. The CDR3 covers 14 residues. V lost 4 bases, J lost 7 bases, and 14 bases lay in between. Germline CDR1 is SGHVS and CDR2 is FNYEAQ. The CDR3: CASSYSERNNTIYF. DNA of the CDR3: TGTGCCAGCAGCTATTCAGAGCGTAACAACACCATATATTTT.

This CDR3 is CSALKGVGQYF. The CDR3 DNA sequence: TGCAGTGCCTTAAAAGGGGTCGGGCAGTACTTC. The chain combines TRBV20-1 with TRBJ2-5; D perhaps matches TRBD1 (5 bases). The CDR3 is made up of 11 amino acids. Germline V gene lookup returns CDR1 DFQATT and CDR2 SNEGSKA (reference sequence). V was clipped by 6 bases and J by 11 bases, with 16 bases between them.

This clonotype was seen a handful of times. V is TRBV12-3 or TRBV12-4 and J is TRBJ2-5; D uncertain. The J call may not be correct, given that the DNA end is closer to TRBJ2-7. This CDR3 is 11 amino acids long. CDR3 loop: CASSSTNEQYF. The DNA for the CDR3 is TGTGCCAGCAGTTCAACTAACGAGCAGTACTTC.

This clonotype has ten or more counts. This chain links TRBV6-2 or TRBV6-3 with TRBJ2-1, with D unclear. Trimming removed 5 bases at V and 0 bases at J, with 11 bases between. Germline values: CDR1 MNHEY, CDR2 SVGEGT. The CDR3 length is 15 residues. CDR3 amino acids: CASSPILSSYNEQFF. The CDR3 coding sequence is TGTGCCAGCAGTCCGATACTTAGCTCCTACAATGAGCAGTTCTTC.

The rearrangement joins TRBV11-2 to TRBJ2-7; 7 nucleotides match TRBD1. Trimming took 5 bases from V and 6 from J; bases not matched to a gene: 13. Germline CDR1 reads SGHAT; CDR2 reads FQNNGV. The CDR3 spans 15 residues. Here the CDR3 reads CASSINRDSRFEQYF. The CDR3 bases are TGTGCCAGCAGCATCAACCGGGACAGTCGTTTCGAGCAGTACTTC.

The rearrangement uses TRBV4-3 and TRBJ2-4; D unresolved. Trimming left V 0 bases short and J 8 bases short, with 17 bases between. The CDR3 has 16 amino acids. Germline values: CDR1 LGHNA, CDR2 YSLEER. As DNA, the CDR3 is TGCGCCAGCAGCCAAGATCTAGGGTCGAACCGGGACATTCAGTACTTC. Its translation is CASSQDLGSNRDIQYF.

This clonotype appeared a single time. The chain is built from TRBV5-1 and TRBJ1-1; D uncertain. The CDR3 is 15 residues long. Trimming took 3 bases from V and 1 from J, leaving 13 bases between them. CDR1 is SGHRS, CDR2 YFSETQ, per germline. Here the CDR3 DNA reads TGCGCCAGCAGCTGGGCCGGGGAGGGGAACACTGAAGCTTTCTTT. Residues: CASSWAGEGNTEAFF.

This clonotype was observed a handful of times. V and J are TRBV6-5 and TRBJ2-3, with 9 bases that match TRBD2. V lost 0 bases and J lost 0; bases outside the gene matches: 7. CDR1 and CDR2 (germline): MNHEY, SVGAGI. The CDR3 is made up of 18 amino acids. CDR3 loop: CASSYSIGSGGSTDTQYF. The CDR3 DNA follows: TGTGCCAGCAGTTACTCGATCGGGAGCGGGGGGAGCACAGATACGCAGTATTTT.